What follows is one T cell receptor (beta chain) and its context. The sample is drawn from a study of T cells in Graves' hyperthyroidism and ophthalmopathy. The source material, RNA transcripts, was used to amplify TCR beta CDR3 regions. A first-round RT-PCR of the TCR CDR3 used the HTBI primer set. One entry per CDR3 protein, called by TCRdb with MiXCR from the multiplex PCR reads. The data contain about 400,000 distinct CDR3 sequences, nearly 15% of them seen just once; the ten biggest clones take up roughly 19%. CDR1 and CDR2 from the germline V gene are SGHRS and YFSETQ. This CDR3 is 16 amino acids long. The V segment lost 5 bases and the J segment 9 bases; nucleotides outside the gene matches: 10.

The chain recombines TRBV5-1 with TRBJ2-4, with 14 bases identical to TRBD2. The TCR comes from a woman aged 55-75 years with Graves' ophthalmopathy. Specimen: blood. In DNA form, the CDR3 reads TGCGCCAGCAGTGGGACTAGCGGGAGCCCGAGCGGCATTCAGTACTTC. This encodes CASSGTSGSPSGIQYF.